The 14 T cell receptor beta chains below all came from one sample that was sequenced in a study of graft-versus-host responses after intestinal transplantation. Sequencing used immunoSEQ multiplex PCR; TCRdb keeps in-frame clones, though not all of them. This sample has roughly 11,000 clones; 80% to 85% occur once, and the top ten carry more than 30%. This specimen consisted of PBMCs, obtained about 490 days after intestinal transplant. Receptors were obtained from a human patient who received an intestinal transplant, so some T cells may come from the graft donor.

The J gene is TRBJ2-3, the V gene TRBV5-5, with D possibly matching TRBD2 (6 bases). This CDR3 region has 16 residues. CDR1 is SGHKS and CDR2 is YYEKEE in the germline V gene (reference sequence). Trimming left V 4 bases short and J 3 bases short, with 18 bases between. The CDR3 sequence: CASSQGGLARTDTQYF. CDR3 nucleotide sequence: TGTGCCAGCAGCCAAGGCGGGCTAGCGAGGACAGATACGCAGTATTTT.

V gene TRBV5-4 combines with J gene TRBJ2-7; the D call may be TRBD1 or TRBD2 (6 bases each). The V end was cut by 4 bases, the J end by 2 bases, with 13 bases between. The CDR3 runs 14 residues. Per the germline V gene, CDR1 is SGHNT and CDR2 is YYREEE (reference sequence). CDR3 loop: CASSIADRPYEQYF. For the CDR3, the DNA is TGTGCCAGCAGCATAGCGGACAGACCCTACGAGCAGTACTTC.

Points on this clone: At one end the junction does not follow the germline gene, possibly because of a read error. The chain uses TRBV11-2 and TRBJ2-7; 7 positions match TRBD1. The CDR3 extends over 13 amino acids. Germline loops: CDR1 SGHAT, CDR2 FQNNGV. This CDR3 reads CASRAGTVYEQYF. DNA for the CDR3: TGTGCGAGCAGGGCCGGGACAGTCTACGAGCAGTACTTC.

The genes are TRBV28 and TRBJ1-2, with unresolved D. Germline assignment: CDR1 MDHEN and CDR2 SYDVKM. The V and J ends lost 5 bases and 3 bases respectively, with 13 bases between them. The CDR3 extends over 14 amino acids. DNA for the CDR3: TGTGCCAGCAGTCTCCCTCGAGGGTACTATGGCTACACCTTC. It translates to CASSLPRGYYGYTF.

The chain uses TRBV10-3 and TRBJ1-1; D uncertain. With 2 bases removed from V and 13 bases from J, the gap between germline ends came to 14 bases. This CDR3 spans 12 amino acids. Germline V gene sequence: CDR1 ENHRY, CDR2 SYGVKD. CDR3: CAISEDGSIGFF. CDR3 nucleotide sequence: TGTGCCATCAGTGAGGACGGGAGCATCGGTTTCTTT.

The chain employs TRBV14 and TRBJ2-7; no definite D call. Germline CDR1 SGHDN, CDR2 FVKESK. The V end lost 1 base, the J end lost 0 bases, and 16 bases lay between the germline ends. This CDR3 is built from 17 residues. The CDR3 DNA reads as TGTGCCAGCAGCCAAGCACTTCTAGGTGGGGTCTCCTACGAGCAGTACTTC. Its translation: CASSQALLGGVSYEQYF. The whole variable domain, remainder taken from reference TRBV14 and TRBJ2-7, is EAGVTQFPSHSVIEKGQTVTLRCDPISGHDNLYWYRRVMGKEIKFLLHFVKESKQDESGMPNNRFLAERTGGTYSTLKVQPAELEDSGVYFCASSQALLGGVSYEQYFGPGTRLTVT.

The V gene is TRBV10-1, the J gene TRBJ2-2; weak D call: TRBD2 (6 bases). The CDR3 loop spans 16 amino acids. In germline, CDR1 is WNHNN, CDR2 SYGVQD (reference sequence). The V and J ends lost 5 bases and 1 base respectively, with 14 bases between them. CDR3 in amino acids: CASSLTGALNTGELFF. As DNA, the CDR3 is TGCGCCAGCAGTCTCACGGGAGCGCTGAACACCGGGGAGCTGTTTTTT.

The chain is built from TRBV7-3 and TRBJ2-3, with 8 bases aligning to TRBD2. Germline CDR1 is SGHTA and CDR2 is FQGTGA. Unmatched junction bases numbered 6, after V lost 4 bases and J lost 3 bases. This CDR3 comprises 15 residues. The CDR3 protein is CASSSSGGRTDTQYF. The CDR3 DNA sequence: TGTGCCAGCAGCTCAAGCGGGGGAAGAACAGATACGCAGTATTTT.

This clone was detected only once. V and J are TRBV5-1 and TRBJ2-1, with D tentatively TRBD1 or TRBD2 (5 bases each). The V gene's germline CDR1 is SGHRS and CDR2 YFSETQ. The CDR3 length is 17 residues. V was shortened by 4 bases and J by 10 bases, with 27 bases between the two germline ends. The DNA of the CDR3 is TGCGCCAGCAGCAACGCTAATGTGGGGGAACGCCCCAGGGAGCAGTTCTTC. Translated, it gives CASSNANVGERPREQFF.

This clone was counted once. The rearrangement links TRBV5-4 to TRBJ2-7, with TRBD1 matching over 9 bases. The junction had 12 bases not matched to a gene; V was cut back by 4 bases and J by 4 bases. The germline gives CDR1 SGHNT, CDR2 YYREEE (reference sequence). The CDR3 covers 16 residues. CDR3 sequence: CASSHSGTGIAYEQYF. CDR3 sequence (DNA): TGTGCCAGCAGCCACTCCGGGACAGGGATTGCGTACGAGCAGTACTTC.

V usage is TRBV6-5 and J usage is TRBJ2-7; D is uncertain. The germline gives CDR1 MNHEY, CDR2 SVGAGI. The germline V and J ends were trimmed by 0 bases and 6 bases, with 15 bases remaining between them. The CDR3 spans 15 residues. The CDR3 protein is CASSYSKSLGSEQYF. In nucleotides, the CDR3 is TGTGCCAGCAGTTACTCGAAATCCTTGGGGTCCGAGCAGTACTTC.

The chain couples TRBV6-4 to TRBJ2-3; D unclear. Germline V lookup: CDR1 MRHNA, CDR2 SNTAGT. Trimming left V 3 bases short and J 5 bases short, with 3 bases between. The CDR3 is made up of 11 amino acids. The CDR3 region has the DNA TGTGCCAGCAGTGAAGGAGATACGCAGTATTTT. This codes for CASSEGDTQYF.

J is TRBJ2-7 and V is TRBV28, with TRBD1 matching over 7 bases. This CDR3 has 12 amino acids. The germline CDR1 and CDR2 sequences are MDHEN and SYDVKM. Losses at the gene ends were 4 bases for V and 3 bases for J; bases not matched to a gene: 0. The CDR3 nucleotides read TGTGCCAGCAGTTACAGGGGCTACGAGCAGTACTTC. Encoded protein: CASSYRGYEQYF.

This clone was detected only once. V and J are TRBV5-1 and TRBJ2-1; perhaps TRBD1 as D (6 bases). Germline CDR1 is SGHRS and CDR2 is YFSETQ. The CDR3 contains 14 residues. V was trimmed by 0 bases and J by 8 bases, leaving 12 bases between them. CDR3 sequence: CASSLGRGPYEQFF. CDR3 DNA: TGCGCCAGCAGCTTGGGCAGGGGCCCTTATGAGCAGTTCTTC.